Presented here are 8 T cell receptor beta chains from one specimen sequenced in a study of cytomegalovirus exposure and HLA in healthy donors. 60 Vbeta and 13 Jbeta primers were used in PCR. Clones were read by immunoSEQ multiplex PCR, and TCRdb kept only the in-frame ones, dropping some. The profile covers 90,000 to 150,000 clones, with roughly three quarters appearing a single time and around 10% taken by the ten largest. The specimen sequenced was PBMCs. These receptors all come from a woman in her forties in good health and CMV-seropositive.

The chain carries TRBV6-4 and TRBJ1-6; D remains unclear. V was cut by 2 bases and J by 7 bases, with 6 bases left in between. From germline, CDR1 is MRHNA and CDR2 SNTAGT. The CDR3 has 13 residues. CDR3 sequence: CASSDIVNSPLHF. The CDR3 DNA sequence: TGTGCCAGCAGTGACATCGTGAATTCACCCCTCCACTTT.

The chain is built from TRBV5-1 and TRBJ2-3, with TRBD2 matching 12 bases. Germline V gene data show CDR1 as SGHRS and CDR2 as YFSETQ. This CDR3 comprises 17 residues. V gave up 1 base and J gave up 4 bases; unmatched junction bases: 7. In nucleotides, the CDR3 is TGCGCCAGCAGCTTGAGACTAGCGGGGGAGAGGGCAGATACGCAGTATTTT. Translation gives CASSLRLAGERADTQYF. Variable domain in full (rest from reference TRBV5-1 and TRBJ2-3): KAGVTQTPRYLIKTRGQQVTLSCSPISGHRSVSWYQQTPGQGLQFLFEYFSETQRNKGNFPGRFSGRQFSNSRSEMNVSTLELGDSALYLCASSLRLAGERADTQYFGPGTRLTVL.

This clone was observed a few times. The chain couples TRBV6-6 to TRBJ1-1, with D maybe TRBD1 (5 bases). Trimming cost V 8 bases and J 3 bases, with 13 bases left between them. CDR3 size: 13 residues. Looked up from germline, CDR1 is MNHNY and CDR2 is SVGAGI (reference sequence). DNA of the CDR3: TGTGCCAGCTTATGGGGCGAGGACACTGAAGCTTTCTTT. Translated: CASLWGEDTEAFF.

As concerns this clone: Since the CDR3 does not end with the conserved phenylalanine or tryptophan, this likely comes from a read error. The V call is TRBV6-1, the J call TRBJ2-2; 8 bases are a match to TRBD2. Germline assignment: CDR1 MNHNS and CDR2 SASEGT. V dropped 7 bases and J dropped 6; count of bases not matched to a gene: 7. This CDR3 spans 14 amino acids. The CDR3 reads CASKLGLDPGELFS. The CDR3 DNA is TGTGCCAGCAAGTTGGGACTAGATCCCGGGGAGCTGTTTTCT.

The rearrangement uses TRBV5-1 and TRBJ1-2; weak D call: TRBD1 (5 bases). The V end lost 7 bases, the J end lost 2 bases, and 15 bases lay between the germline ends. The CDR3 covers 14 residues. CDR1 is SGHRS, CDR2 YFSETQ, per germline. The CDR3 nucleotides are TGCGCCAGCGAACGGGGGGACGGAAACTATGGCTACACCTTC. Translated, it gives CASERGDGNYGYTF.

The chain employs TRBV5-1 and TRBJ2-6; 10 positions match TRBD1. The CDR3 has 18 residues. V gave up 3 bases and J gave up 3 bases; unmatched junction bases: 9. The germline CDR1 and CDR2 sequences are SGHRS and YFSETQ. CDR3 residues: CASSYRDRGRSGANVLTF. The CDR3 nucleotides are TGCGCCAGCAGCTACCGGGACAGGGGTAGAAGTGGGGCCAACGTCCTGACTTTC.

This clone turned up a few times. The rearrangement uses TRBV5-4 and TRBJ1-5; the match to TRBD1 covers 9 bases. The CDR3 has 14 residues. Germline loops: CDR1 SGHNT, CDR2 YYREEE (reference sequence). V shed 2 bases and J 8 bases; nucleotides not matched to a gene: 5. CDR3 protein: CASSLGQGMKPQHF. The DNA of the CDR3 is TGTGCCAGCAGCTTAGGACAGGGGATGAAGCCCCAGCATTTT.

The gene calls are TRBV2 and TRBJ1-1; D unresolved. The V gene lost 3 bases and the J gene lost 4 bases, with 12 bases spanning the gap. Germline assignment: CDR1 SNHLY and CDR2 FYNNEI. CDR3 length equals 14 residues. The CDR3 is CASSESGAVTEAFF. The CDR3 bases are TGTGCCAGCAGTGAGAGTGGAGCCGTCACTGAAGCTTTCTTT.